Shown below are 14 T cell receptor beta chains from a single sample sequenced in a study of cytomegalovirus exposure and HLA in healthy donors. PCR primers comprised 60 Vbeta and 13 Jbeta primers. Some clones are missing from TCRdb's copy, which holds only in-frame ones; the method was immunoSEQ multiplex PCR. The sample lists about 180,000 clones, 75% to 80% occurring once. Sample: PBMCs. Receptors were obtained from a man aged 35 to 55 in good health and CMV-seropositive.

The J gene is TRBJ2-7, the V gene TRBV5-5; tentative D call: TRBD1 (6 bases). The length of the CDR3 is 14 residues. The germline CDR1 and CDR2 sequences are SGHKS and YYEKEE (reference sequence). V lost 4 bases to trimming and J lost 3 bases, with 14 bases between them. The CDR3 here is CASSRTGPGYEQYF. As DNA, the CDR3 is TGTGCCAGCAGCCGAACAGGGCCCGGCTACGAGCAGTACTTC.

The J gene is TRBJ1-6, the V gene TRBV7-9, with 9 bases lining up with TRBD1. The V segment lost 4 bases and the J segment 8 bases; nucleotides outside the gene matches: 6. The germline V gene encodes CDR1 SEHNR and CDR2 FQNEAQ (reference sequence). The CDR3 loop spans 15 amino acids. The CDR3 nucleotides are TGTGCCAGCAGCTCTGTGACAGGGGGGGATTCACCCCTCCACTTT. Its protein product is CASSSVTGGDSPLHF.

This rearrangement joins TRBV5-1 to TRBJ1-1, with a tentative D call TRBD1 (5 bases). V lost 3 bases and J lost 3, with 15 bases in between. Germline values: CDR1 SGHRS, CDR2 YFSETQ. This CDR3 has 15 residues. CDR3 sequence: CASSWIRAGDTEAFF. The CDR3 DNA follows: TGCGCCAGCAGCTGGATCAGGGCGGGGGACACTGAAGCTTTCTTT.

This chain uses TRBV28 with TRBJ2-5; TRBD1 agrees at 7 bases. CDR1 is MDHEN and CDR2 is SYDVKM in the germline V gene. The length of the CDR3 is 13 residues. V lost 6 bases and J lost 3; bases outside the gene matches: 4. The CDR3, as DNA: TGTGCCAGCAGGCCGACAGGGAAAGAGACCCAGTACTTC. It specifies CASRPTGKETQYF.

This chain joins TRBV5-1 and TRBJ1-3; TRBD1 agrees at 7 bases. Trimming at V came to 1 base and at J to 1 base, leaving 2 bases not matched to a gene. CDR3 length equals 15 residues. Germline V lookup: CDR1 SGHRS, CDR2 YFSETQ. The CDR3 DNA reads TGCGCCAGCAGCTTGAACAGGGGTTCTGGAAACACCATATATTTT. As protein: CASSLNRGSGNTIYF.

The rearrangement links TRBV7-8 to TRBJ2-7, with unresolved D. Trimming stripped 2 bases from V and 6 bases from J, with 11 bases between. In germline, CDR1 is SGHVS, CDR2 FQNEAQ. This CDR3 is built from 13 residues. The CDR3 loop reads CASSLLPPLEQYF. The CDR3 nucleotides read TGTGCCAGCAGCTTACTCCCCCCCCTCGAGCAGTACTTC.

This clone was recorded only once. The rearrangement uses TRBV28 and TRBJ2-1; 8 bases align to TRBD2. The CDR3 is 16 amino acids. Germline trimming cut 6 bases from V and 4 bases from J; bases unmatched to any gene: 11. Germline-derived CDR1 and CDR2 are MDHEN and SYDVKM. As DNA, the CDR3 is TGTGCCAGCAGAAGCGGGAGATCGTCGGTTTACAATGAGCAGTTCTTC. Residues: CASRSGRSSVYNEQFF.

This sequence joins TRBV6-5 and TRBJ1-5; D is unclear. Germline assignment: CDR1 MNHEY and CDR2 SVGAGI. Trimming pared 1 base from V and 6 bases from J, leaving 13 bases between. This CDR3 region has 15 residues. The CDR3 sequence: CASSYYRDSGQPQHF. DNA for the CDR3: TGTGCCAGCAGTTACTATCGGGATTCGGGTCAGCCCCAGCATTTT.

The CDR3 coding sequence is TGTGCCAGCAGACGGGGGATCCGGGGGAATGAAAAACTGTTTTTT. This translates into CASRRGIRGNEKLFF. The chain links TRBV6-5 to TRBJ1-4; a weak D match, TRBD1 (5 bases). The CDR3 sequence is 15 residues long. V was pared by 6 bases and J by 5 bases, with 16 bases between. Germline V gene lookup returns CDR1 MNHEY and CDR2 SVGAGI.

This clone was observed once. This CDR3 is also generated by other DNA sequences in the sample. CDR3 region: CASSLGTGGETQYF. The CDR3 DNA is TGCGCCAGCAGCTTAGGGACAGGAGGAGAGACCCAGTACTTC. The rearrangement links TRBV5-1 to TRBJ2-5, with 8 bases lining up with TRBD1. CDR1 is SGHRS, CDR2 YFSETQ, per germline. The CDR3 loop spans 14 amino acids. V trimming: 2 bases; J trimming: 4 bases; junction bases outside the gene matches: 4.

The V call is TRBV18, the J call TRBJ2-7; tentatively, D is TRBD2 (6 bases). V was clipped by 2 bases and J by 4 bases, with 12 bases between them. The CDR3 loop spans 14 amino acids. CDR1 is KGHSH and CDR2 is LQKENI in the germline V gene. This CDR3 is CASSPTGDRYEQYF. Here the CDR3 DNA reads TGTGCCAGCTCACCAACGGGAGATCGGTACGAGCAGTACTTC.

The chain joins TRBV28 to TRBJ2-3; 10 positions agree with TRBD2. The ends lost 6 bases at V and 7 bases at J; junction bases unmatched: 13. CDR3 length: 16 residues. Germline V CDR1 and CDR2: MDHEN, SYDVKM. CDR3 region: CASREGASGSVYTQYF. The CDR3 nucleotides read TGTGCCAGCAGGGAGGGGGCTAGCGGGAGCGTCTATACGCAGTATTTT.

The J gene is TRBJ1-4, the V gene TRBV2, with TRBD1 matching 9 bases. The trim removed 6 bases at V and 7 bases at J, leaving 6 bases unmatched. Germline loops: CDR1 SNHLY, CDR2 FYNNEI. The CDR3 contains 14 residues. The CDR3 sequence: CASSRDREVEKLFF. DNA for the CDR3: TGTGCCAGCAGCAGGGACAGGGAGGTTGAAAAACTGTTTTTT.

The chain employs TRBV5-4 and TRBJ1-2; no definite D call. The CDR3 consists of 14 residues. CDR1 and CDR2 from the germline V gene are SGHNT and YYREEE (reference sequence). V shed 0 bases and J shed 8 bases, with 14 bases lying between them. The CDR3 nucleotides are TGTGCCAGCAGCTTGGCGGTGGTATGGTTAGGCTACACCTTC. Translating it yields CASSLAVVWLGYTF.